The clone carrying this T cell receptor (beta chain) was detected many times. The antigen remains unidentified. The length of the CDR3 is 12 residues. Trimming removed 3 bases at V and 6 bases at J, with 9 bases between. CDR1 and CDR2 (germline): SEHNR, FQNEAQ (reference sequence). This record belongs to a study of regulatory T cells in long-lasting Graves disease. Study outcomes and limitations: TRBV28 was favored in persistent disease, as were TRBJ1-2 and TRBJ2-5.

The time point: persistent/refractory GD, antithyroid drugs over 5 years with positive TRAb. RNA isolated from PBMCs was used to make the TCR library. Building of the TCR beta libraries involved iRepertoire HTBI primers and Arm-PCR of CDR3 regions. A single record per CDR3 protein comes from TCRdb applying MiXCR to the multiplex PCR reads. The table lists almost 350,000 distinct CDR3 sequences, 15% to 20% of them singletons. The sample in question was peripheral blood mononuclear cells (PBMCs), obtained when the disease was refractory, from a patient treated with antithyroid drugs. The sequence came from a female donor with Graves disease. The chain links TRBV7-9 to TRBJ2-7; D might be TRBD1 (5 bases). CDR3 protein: CASSFRVAEQYF. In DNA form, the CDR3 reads TGTGCCAGCAGCTTCAGGGTAGCCGAGCAGTACTTC.